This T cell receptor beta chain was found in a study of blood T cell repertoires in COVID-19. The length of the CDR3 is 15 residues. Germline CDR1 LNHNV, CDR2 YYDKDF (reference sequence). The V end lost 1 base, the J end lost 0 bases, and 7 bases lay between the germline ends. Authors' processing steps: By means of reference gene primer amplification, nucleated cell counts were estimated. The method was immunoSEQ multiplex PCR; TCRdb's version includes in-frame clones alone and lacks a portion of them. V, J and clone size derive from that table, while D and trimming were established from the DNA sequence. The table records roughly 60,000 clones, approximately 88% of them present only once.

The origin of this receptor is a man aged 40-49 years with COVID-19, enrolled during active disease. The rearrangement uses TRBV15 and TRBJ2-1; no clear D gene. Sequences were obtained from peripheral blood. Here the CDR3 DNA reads TGTGCCACCAGCAGAGCCCCTTCCTCCTACAATGAGCAGTTCTTC. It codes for CATSRAPSSYNEQFF.